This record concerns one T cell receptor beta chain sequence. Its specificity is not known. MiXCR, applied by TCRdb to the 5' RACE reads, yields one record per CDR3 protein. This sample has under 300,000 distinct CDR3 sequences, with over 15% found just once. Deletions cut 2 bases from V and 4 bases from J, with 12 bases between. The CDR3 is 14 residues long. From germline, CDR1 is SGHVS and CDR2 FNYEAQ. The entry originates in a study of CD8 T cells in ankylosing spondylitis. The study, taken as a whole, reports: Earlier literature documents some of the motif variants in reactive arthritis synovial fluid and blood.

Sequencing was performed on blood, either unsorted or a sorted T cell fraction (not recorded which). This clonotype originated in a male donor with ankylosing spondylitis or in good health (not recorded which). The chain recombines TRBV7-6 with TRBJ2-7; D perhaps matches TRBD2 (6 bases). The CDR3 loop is CASSLYSGPYEQYF. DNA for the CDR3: TGTGCCAGCAGCTTATATAGCGGACCTTACGAGCAGTACTTC.